One and the same sample provided the 22 T cell receptor beta chains below, sequenced in a study of blood T cell repertoires in COVID-19. Profiled with immunoSEQ multiplex PCR; TCRdb holds only in-frame clones, not every one. The sample has more than 300,000 clones, more than 70% seen once. The sample comprised peripheral blood. The receptors stem from a woman aged 25 to 45 with COVID-19, enrolled during active disease.

J is TRBJ1-3 and V is TRBV7-6; 7 nucleotides agree with TRBD1. V gave up 5 bases and J gave up 0 bases; unmatched junction bases: 7. CDR3 length: 16 amino acids. Germline V gene data show CDR1 as SGHVS and CDR2 as FNYEAQ. The CDR3 nucleotides are TGTGCCAGCAGCATGACAGGGCCGACCTCTGGAAACACCATATATTTT. Translating gives CASSMTGPTSGNTIYF.

V is TRBV13 and J is TRBJ2-5; 8 bases agree with TRBD1. Germline V gene lookup returns CDR1 PRHDT and CDR2 FYEKMQ (reference sequence). CDR3 length: 13 residues. V shed 5 bases, J shed 7 bases, and the junction held 6 bases outside the gene matches. CDR3 loop: CASSRDRLWTQYF. CDR3 DNA: TGTGCCAGCAGCCGGGACAGGCTATGGACCCAGTACTTC.

The chain combines TRBV9 with TRBJ1-2; 7 positions match TRBD1. This CDR3 is built from 14 residues. CDR1 is SGDLS and CDR2 is YYNGEE in the germline V gene. Trimming at V came to 4 bases and at J to 2 bases, leaving 5 bases not matched to a gene. DNA of the CDR3: TGTGCCAGCAGCCCGGGACAGAAGAACTATGGCTACACCTTC. Translating it yields CASSPGQKNYGYTF.

This chain links TRBV7-9 with TRBJ2-7; D gene ambiguous. Trimming shortened V by 5 bases and J by 1 base, and 9 bases separated the two germline ends. The CDR3 is 13 residues long. CDR1 SEHNR and CDR2 FQNEAQ come from the germline V gene (reference sequence). The CDR3 is CASSPPQSYEQYF. Here the CDR3 DNA reads TGTGCCAGCAGCCCTCCCCAGTCCTACGAGCAGTACTTC.

The J gene is TRBJ2-1, the V gene TRBV25-1, with D perhaps matching TRBD2 (5 bases). Per germline, CDR1 MGHDK and CDR2 SYGVNS. V dropped 2 bases and J dropped 1 base, with 6 bases sitting between them. The CDR3 has 14 amino acids. The CDR3 DNA is TGTGCCAGCAGTGAAGGCGGGTCCTACAATGAGCAGTTCTTC. Translated, it gives CASSEGGSYNEQFF.

The rearrangement links TRBV7-9 to TRBJ1-1; no clear D gene. The CDR3 covers 16 residues. V lost 0 bases, J lost 5 bases, and 16 bases lay in between. Per the germline V gene, CDR1 is SEHNR and CDR2 is FQNEAQ (reference sequence). Written as DNA, the CDR3 is TGTGCCAGCAGCTTAGCGGTATTAACGGGGATTACTGAAGCTTTCTTT. It translates to CASSLAVLTGITEAFF.

Here the CDR3 reads CASSNNYGYTF. The CDR3 coding sequence is TGCGCCAGCAGTAATAACTATGGCTACACCTTC. The chain links TRBV5-1 to TRBJ1-2; D is unclear. The CDR3 length is 11 residues. In germline, CDR1 is SGHRS, CDR2 YFSETQ. The germline V and J ends were trimmed by 5 bases and 1 base, with 3 bases remaining between them.

This clone was observed a few times. The CDR3 loop is CASSLWQIRSPLHF. The CDR3 DNA follows: TGTGCCAGCAGTTTATGGCAGATCCGTTCACCCCTCCACTTT. The chain employs TRBV28 and TRBJ1-6; the D is unclear. This CDR3 is 14 amino acids long. V lost 0 bases, J lost 9 bases, and 9 bases lay in between. The germline V gene encodes CDR1 MDHEN and CDR2 SYDVKM. The whole variable domain, filled in from reference TRBV28 and TRBJ1-6, reads DVKVTQSSRYLVKRTGEKVFLECVQDMDHENMFWYRQDPGLGLRLIYFSYDVKMKEKGDIPEGYSVSREKKERFSLILESASTNQTSMYLCASSLWQIRSPLHFGNGTRLTVT.

This chain connects TRBV6-5 to TRBJ1-1, with D perhaps matching TRBD1 (5 bases). Germline CDR1 reads MNHEY; CDR2 reads SVGAGI. This CDR3 has 15 amino acids. The ends were cut back, 6 bases at V and 0 bases at J, with 14 bases in the middle. The CDR3 DNA follows: TGTGCCAGCAGACACGGGGGTTATATGAACACTGAAGCTTTCTTT. It translates to CASRHGGYMNTEAFF.

The chain carries TRBV3-1 (or the pseudogene TRBV3-2) and TRBJ1-2, with D hard to call. The CDR3 spans 12 residues. Per germline, CDR1 LGHDT and CDR2 YNNKEL (reference sequence). The ends were cut back, 0 bases at V and 8 bases at J, with 7 bases in the middle. The DNA of the CDR3 is TGTGCCAGCAGCCAAGATGTCGGGGGCTACACCTTC. Translating gives CASSQDVGGYTF.

This chain connects TRBV4-2 to TRBJ1-2, with D uncertain. Germline V gene data show CDR1 as LGHNA and CDR2 as YNFKEQ. This CDR3 has 15 residues. Deletions cut 2 bases from V and 2 bases from J, with 12 bases between. Here the CDR3 reads CASSQSRARNYGYTF. The CDR3 DNA reads TGTGCCAGCAGCCAATCCCGTGCGAGAAACTATGGCTACACCTTC.

The rearrangement uses TRBV5-1 and TRBJ1-1, with D hard to call. Germline-derived CDR1 and CDR2 are SGHRS and YFSETQ. V lost 2 bases to trimming and J lost 1 base, with 6 bases between them. This CDR3 has 13 amino acids. Here the CDR3 reads CASSFIGNTEAFF. The CDR3 nucleotides are TGCGCCAGCAGCTTTATCGGGAACACTGAAGCTTTCTTT.

The genes are TRBV15 and TRBJ2-1; no clear D gene. V was cut by 0 bases and J by 8 bases, with 14 bases left in between. Per germline, CDR1 LNHNV and CDR2 YYDKDF (reference sequence). CDR3 length: 15 amino acids. This CDR3 is CATSRDVAETYEQFF. CDR3 bases: TGTGCCACCAGCAGAGATGTGGCGGAAACATATGAGCAGTTCTTC.

V and J are TRBV4-3 and TRBJ2-1; 7 bases are shared with TRBD2. Germline trimming cut 3 bases from V and 8 bases from J; bases unmatched to any gene: 16. Germline V gene sequence: CDR1 LGHNA, CDR2 YSLEER. This CDR3 is built from 17 residues. The CDR3 spells CASSHALHGSGADEQFF. The CDR3 nucleotides read TGCGCCAGCAGCCACGCCTTGCATGGGAGCGGGGCCGATGAGCAGTTCTTC.

The chain links TRBV6-4 to TRBJ2-2; the match to TRBD2 covers 10 bases. This CDR3 contains 16 residues. Germline-derived CDR1 and CDR2 are MRHNA and SNTAGT. V was pared by 4 bases and J by 4 bases, with 6 bases of the junction left unmatched. The CDR3 DNA reads TGTGCCAGCAGTGTTTTAGCGGGGGGCGCCACCGGGGAGCTGTTTTTT. Residues: CASSVLAGGATGELFF.

J is TRBJ1-5 and V is TRBV4-1, with TRBD1 as a possible D gene (6 bases). This CDR3 spans 15 amino acids. V gave up 1 base and J gave up 11 bases, with 18 bases separating them. The germline CDR1 and CDR2 sequences are MGHRA and YSYEKL. The chain's CDR3 is CASSQVLGEGGAQHF. DNA of the CDR3: TGCGCCAGCAGCCAAGTCTTAGGTGAAGGGGGGGCCCAGCATTTT.

The V call is TRBV28, the J call TRBJ1-1, with TRBD1 as a possible D gene (6 bases). The CDR3 is made up of 12 amino acids. Germline CDR1 and CDR2: MDHEN and SYDVKM. V dropped 7 bases and J dropped 11 bases, with 17 bases sitting between them. For the CDR3, the DNA is TGTGCCAGCACCCTGGGAGGGGGGCAGGCTTTCTTT. It is translated as CASTLGGGQAFF.

This chain connects TRBV6-1 to TRBJ2-7; the D gene is possibly TRBD2 (6 bases). CDR1 and CDR2 (germline): MNHNS, SASEGT. V was clipped by 3 bases and J by 1 base, with 16 bases between them. CDR3 size: 16 residues. The CDR3, as DNA: TGTGCCAGCAGTGAGCTTGGGGGGAGGTCGTCCTACGAGCAGTACGTC. It specifies CASSELGGRSSYEQYV.

CDR3 in amino acids: CASSLQGGNTEAFF. The CDR3 nucleotides are TGTGCCAGCAGCCTACAGGGGGGGAACACTGAAGCTTTCTTT. The chain joins TRBV2 to TRBJ1-1; 8 bases are a match to TRBD1. J lost 1 base, V lost 6 bases, and 4 bases had no gene match. CDR3 length: 14 residues. Germline V lookup: CDR1 SNHLY, CDR2 FYNNEI.

The CDR3, as DNA: TGTGCCAGCAGCCAAGAAGGGCGGGGGGGCCCAGAGACCCAGTACTTC. Amino acid sequence: CASSQEGRGGPETQYF. The rearrangement joins TRBV4-2 to TRBJ2-5; 9 bases agree with TRBD2. This CDR3 is built from 16 residues. Trimming removed 0 bases from V and 4 bases from J; junction bases left unmatched: 6. Per the germline V gene, CDR1 is LGHNA and CDR2 is YNFKEQ.

J is TRBJ1-6 and V is TRBV15; TRBD1 might be the D (5 bases). This CDR3 has 14 amino acids. The V end lost 0 bases, the J end lost 7 bases, and 7 bases lay between the germline ends. Germline CDR1 is LNHNV and CDR2 is YYDKDF (reference sequence). DNA of the CDR3: TGTGCCACCAGCAGAGAAAGACAGAATTCACCCCTCCACTTT. Translating gives CATSRERQNSPLHF.

The chain uses TRBV3-1 (or the pseudogene TRBV3-2) and TRBJ1-5, with D uncertain. V gave up 2 bases and J gave up 0 bases, with 5 bases separating them. Germline lookup yields CDR1 LGHDT and CDR2 YNNKEL (reference sequence). The CDR3 has 14 residues. The CDR3 DNA is TGTGCCAGCAGCCAACAGGCTAGCAATCAGCCCCAGCATTTT. Translating gives CASSQQASNQPQHF.